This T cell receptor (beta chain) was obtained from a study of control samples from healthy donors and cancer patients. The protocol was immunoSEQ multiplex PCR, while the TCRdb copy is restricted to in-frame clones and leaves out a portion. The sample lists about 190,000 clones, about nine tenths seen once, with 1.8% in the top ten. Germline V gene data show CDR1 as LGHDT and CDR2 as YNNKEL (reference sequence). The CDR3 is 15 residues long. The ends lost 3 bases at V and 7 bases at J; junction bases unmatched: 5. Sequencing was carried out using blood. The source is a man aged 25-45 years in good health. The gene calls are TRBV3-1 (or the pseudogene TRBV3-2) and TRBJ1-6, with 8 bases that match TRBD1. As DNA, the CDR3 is TGTGCCAGCAGCCACTCGCAGGGGGCAAATTCACCCCTCCACTTT. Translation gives CASSHSQGANSPLHF.